This entry lists 7 T cell receptor beta chains sequenced from one sample in a study of OX40 agonist ivuxolimab in advanced cancers. The assay was immunoSEQ multiplex PCR, and TCRdb's table has in-frame clones only and misses some. In the table there are 25,000 to 30,000 clones, 70% to 85% of which are singletons. The sample in question was CD4+ or CD8+ T cells sorted from blood, obtained in a trial of the OX40 agonist ivuxolimab. The receptor source for this set is an adult with an advanced solid tumor such as melanoma, head and neck, liver or kidney cancer.

CDR3 amino acids: CASSFDETQYF. The CDR3 DNA follows: TGTGCCAGCAGCTTTGATGAGACCCAGTACTTC. The chain joins TRBV5-6 to TRBJ2-5; D gene ambiguous. Germline assignment: CDR1 SGHDT and CDR2 YYEEEE. This CDR3 spans 11 amino acids. Trimming stripped 2 bases from V and 5 bases from J, with 4 bases between.

This rearrangement joins TRBV30 to TRBJ2-6; 7 bases are shared with TRBD1. After removal of 1 base from V and 0 bases from J, the junction contained 9 bases not matched to a gene. Germline CDR1 is GTSNPN and CDR2 is SVGIG (reference sequence). The CDR3 has 18 amino acids. The CDR3 loop reads CAWSALGGYHSGANVLTF. The CDR3 coding sequence is TGTGCCTGGAGTGCTTTAGGGGGCTACCACTCTGGGGCCAACGTCCTGACTTTC. Drawing the rest from reference TRBV30 and TRBJ2-6, the complete variable domain is SQTIHQWPATLVQPVGSPLSLECTVEGTSNPNLYWYRQAAGRGLQLLFYSVGIGQISSEVPQNLSASRPQDRQFILSSKKLLLSDSGFYLCAWSALGGYHSGANVLTFGAGSRLTVL.

In its sample, this clone was seen a few times. Different DNA sequences within this sample yield the same CDR3. The chain couples TRBV28 to TRBJ2-7; D remains unclear. The CDR3 spans 15 residues. V shed 6 bases and J shed 0 bases, with 15 bases lying between them. The V gene's germline CDR1 is MDHEN and CDR2 SYDVKM. The CDR3 DNA reads TGTGCCAGCAGCCTGGACGGAACTTACTCCTACGAGCAGTACTTC. It encodes CASSLDGTYSYEQYF.

The chain combines TRBV5-1 with TRBJ2-1; no reliable D call. This CDR3 contains 13 residues. V was cut by 0 bases and J by 6 bases, with 7 bases left in between. Germline V gene data show CDR1 as SGHRS and CDR2 as YFSETQ. The CDR3, as DNA: TGCGCCAGCAGCTTGGGCGGAGCCAATGAGCAGTTCTTC. It yields the protein CASSLGGANEQFF.

This clone is medium-sized by share. The chain couples TRBV4-2 to TRBJ2-7; D remains ambiguous. V gave up 0 bases and J gave up 4 bases, with 13 bases separating them. Germline V gives CDR1 LGHNA, CDR2 YNFKEQ. The length of the CDR3 is 15 residues. The CDR3 is CASSQDPEGVYEQYF. Here the CDR3 DNA reads TGTGCCAGCAGCCAAGACCCGGAAGGAGTATACGAGCAGTACTTC.

This clone appeared once. The CDR3 region has the DNA TGCGCCAGCAGAAGGTTCGGGGAGGGCAATGAGCAGTTCTTC. Residues: CASRRFGEGNEQFF. This sequence joins TRBV5-1 and TRBJ2-1, with 7 bases matching TRBD2. Germline loops: CDR1 SGHRS, CDR2 YFSETQ. With V trimmed by 5 bases and J by 6 bases, 8 bases remained unmatched. This CDR3 region has 14 residues.

The chain links TRBV11-2 to TRBJ2-2; 11 bases fit TRBD1. Unmatched junction bases numbered 6, after V lost 0 bases and J lost 6 bases. Germline V gene sequence: CDR1 SGHAT, CDR2 FQNNGV. This CDR3 comprises 17 residues. The chain's CDR3 is CASSLEWTGGEAGELFF. CDR3 sequence (DNA): TGTGCCAGCAGCTTAGAATGGACAGGGGGCGAGGCCGGGGAGCTGTTTTTT. Using reference TRBV11-2 and TRBJ2-2 for the parts outside the CDR3, the full variable domain is EAGVAQSPRYKIIEKRQSVAFWCNPISGHATLYWYQQILGQGPKLLIQFQNNGVVDDSQLPKDRFSAERLKGVDSTLKIQPAKLEDSAVYLCASSLEWTGGEAGELFFGEGSRLTVL.